This T cell receptor (beta chain) was found in a study of blood T cell repertoires in COVID-19. Study-level background: Samples of COVID-19 (acute and convalescent) were obtained from the United States, Italy and Spain. In each case, the material was cDNA or gDNA derived from T cells, B-cell-depleted T cells, or PBMCs.

This clone occurred once. Per the original methods: Estimation of nucleated cell counts relied on the amplification of reference gene primers. The repertoire was sequenced with immunoSEQ multiplex PCR; TCRdb's copy has only in-frame clones and lacks some. The D gene and trimming were derived from the DNA, and the V and J assignments and clone size from that table. The sample has 130,000 to 150,000 clones, about 89% seen once; the top ten hold approximately 40%. Germline CDR1 reads SGHRS; CDR2 reads YFSETQ. Trimming took off 4 bases at V and 0 bases at J, with 12 bases between the two ends. The CDR3 spans 15 residues.

Material: peripheral blood. The chain couples TRBV5-1 to TRBJ2-3; D is perhaps TRBD1 (5 bases). This clonotype originated in a man between 50 and 59 years old who had recovered from COVID-19. The CDR3 here is CASSLVGDSTDTQYF. The CDR3 DNA reads TGCGCCAGCAGCCTGGTAGGGGATAGCACAGATACGCAGTATTTT. The variable domain in full, with the rest retrieved from reference TRBV5-1 and TRBJ2-3, is KAGVTQTPRYLIKTRGQQVTLSCSPISGHRSVSWYQQTPGQGLQFLFEYFSETQRNKGNFPGRFSGRQFSNSRSEMNVSTLELGDSALYLCASSLVGDSTDTQYFGPGTRLTVL.